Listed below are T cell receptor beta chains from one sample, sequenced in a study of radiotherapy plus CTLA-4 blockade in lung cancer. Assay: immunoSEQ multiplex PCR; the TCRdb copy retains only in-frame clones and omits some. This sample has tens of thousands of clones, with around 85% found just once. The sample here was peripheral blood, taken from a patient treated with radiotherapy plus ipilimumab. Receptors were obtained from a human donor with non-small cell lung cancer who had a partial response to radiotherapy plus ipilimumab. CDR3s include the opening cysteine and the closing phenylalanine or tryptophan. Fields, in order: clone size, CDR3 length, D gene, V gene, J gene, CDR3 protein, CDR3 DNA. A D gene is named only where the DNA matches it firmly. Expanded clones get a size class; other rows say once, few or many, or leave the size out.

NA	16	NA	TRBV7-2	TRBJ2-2	CASSLNGAYTGGELFF	TGTGCCAGCAGCTTAAATGGCGCATACACCGGGGGGGAGCTGTTTTTT
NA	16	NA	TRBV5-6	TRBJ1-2	CASTPRGGGVRYGYTF	TGTGCCAGCACCCCCCGGGGGGGTGGAGTGCGCTATGGCTACACCTTC
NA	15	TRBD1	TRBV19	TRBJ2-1	CATNPGTGAYNEQFF	TGTGCCACTAACCCCGGGACAGGGGCTTACAATGAGCAGTTCTTC
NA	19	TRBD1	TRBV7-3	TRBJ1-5	CASSLKGQGAPYSNQPQHF	TGTGCCAGCAGCTTAAAGGGACAGGGGGCCCCTTATAGCAATCAGCCCCAGCATTTT
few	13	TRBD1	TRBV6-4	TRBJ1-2	CASSRDRQNGYTF	TGTGCCAGCAGCCGGGACAGACAAAATGGCTACACCTTC
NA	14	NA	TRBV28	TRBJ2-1	CASSPPGRAHEQFF	TGTGCCAGCAGTCCCCCCGGCAGGGCCCATGAGCAGTTCTTC
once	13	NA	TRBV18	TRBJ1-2	CASSPPGRDGYTF	TGTGCCAGCTCACCACCGGGGAGAGATGGCTACACCTTC
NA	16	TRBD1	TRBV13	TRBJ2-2	CASSLVTGAFTGELFF	TGTGCCAGCAGCTTAGTCACAGGGGCGTTCACCGGGGAGCTGTTTTTT
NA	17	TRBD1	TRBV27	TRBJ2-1	CASSGNAYRQGSNEQFF	TGTGCCAGCAGTGGAAACGCTTATAGACAGGGAAGCAATGAGCAGTTCTTC
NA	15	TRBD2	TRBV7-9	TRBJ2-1	CASSLVLGREGEQFF	TGTGCCAGCAGCTTAGTGTTAGGCAGGGAGGGGGAGCAGTTCTTC
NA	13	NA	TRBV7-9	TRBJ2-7	CASSSDRTYEQYF	TGTGCCAGCAGCTCTGACAGGACCTACGAGCAGTACTTC
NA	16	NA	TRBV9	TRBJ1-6	CASSVAGRPGDSPLHF	TGTGCCAGCAGCGTAGCTGGACGACCGGGGGATTCACCCCTCCACTTT
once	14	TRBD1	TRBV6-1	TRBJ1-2	CASTDRGHGYGYTF	TGTGCCAGCACTGACAGGGGACATGGGTATGGCTACACCTTC
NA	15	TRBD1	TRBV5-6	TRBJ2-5	CASSSGQAKGETQYF	TGTGCCAGCAGCTCCGGACAGGCTAAGGGGGAGACCCAGTACTTC
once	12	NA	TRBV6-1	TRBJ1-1	CASGAENTEAFF	TGTGCCAGCGGGGCAGAGAACACTGAAGCTTTCTTT
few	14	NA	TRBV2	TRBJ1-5	CASSVGFQEEPQHF	TGTGCCAGCAGTGTGGGGTTTCAGGAGGAGCCCCAGCATTTT